This T cell receptor (beta chain) derives from a study of post-analysis software for immune sequencing data. Concerning this clonotype: Its antigen is unknown.

Researchers reported that TCR beta cDNA libraries carried unique molecular identifiers. TCRdb analysed the PCR reads with MiXCR anew, one entry per CDR3 protein. The sample carries approximately 660,000 distinct CDR3 sequences, around 60% recorded once. With 6 bases removed from V and 6 bases from J, the gap between germline ends came to 12 bases. The CDR3 runs 13 residues. Study observations and caveats: Higher frequency in patients than in controls was seen for about five TRBV segments, with TRBV5-6, TRBV5-1 and TRBV20-1 among them. Strong co-clustering by F measure linked samples that shared a preparation batch.

The TCR sequence derives from a girl aged 2-10 years with multiple sclerosis. The sample was blood. The chain recombines TRBV12-3 or TRBV12-4 with TRBJ2-4; no clear D gene. The CDR3 is CASSSTGPNIQYF. Written as DNA, the CDR3 is TGTGCCAGCAGCTCCACCGGACCAAACATTCAGTACTTC.